This T cell receptor (beta chain) was captured in a study of T cells after yellow fever vaccination. The CDR3 extends over 13 amino acids. MiXCR was run by TCRdb on the 5' RACE reads, yielding one entry per CDR3 protein. The table records 450,000 to 650,000 distinct CDR3 sequences, roughly 13% of them present only once. To note about this clonotype: This may arise from a read error, as a much more abundant clone is one base away.

The starting material was PBMCs, obtained on the day of the yellow fever booster vaccination. The origin of this receptor is a man aged 25-45 years who received the YFV17D yellow fever vaccine. The chain employs TRBV12-3 or TRBV12-4 and TRBJ1-5, with D tentatively TRBD1 (6 bases). CDR3 in amino acids: CDSSLNRDQPQHF. CDR3 nucleotide sequence: TGTGACAGCAGCCTGAACAGGGATCAGCCCCAGCATTTT.